This T cell receptor (beta chain) was captured in a study of radiotherapy plus CTLA-4 blockade in lung cancer. Study in general: Objective responses were recorded in about 18% of patients, with disease control recorded in about 30%. The study's findings and limits: Clones derived from tumor TCRs expanded in blood after radiotherapy plus ipilimumab.

In the case of this clone: The antigen is not known.

Clones were sequenced by immunoSEQ multiplex PCR, and TCRdb holds only the in-frame ones, with some missing. The sample includes 30,000 to 45,000 clones, 72% seen only once; the top ten take under 13%. The junction had 13 bases not matched to a gene; V was cut back by 9 bases and J by 4 bases. CDR3 length: 15 residues. Germline CDR1 and CDR2: LNHDA and SQIVND (reference sequence). The sample here was peripheral blood, taken from a patient treated with radiotherapy plus ipilimumab. V and J are TRBV19 and TRBJ2-7; 9 bases align to TRBD1. This sequence originates from a human donor with non-small cell lung cancer who had stable disease on radiotherapy plus ipilimumab. The DNA for the CDR3 is TGTGCCAGCGCGATAGGGACAGGGATAGTTTACGAGCAGTACTTC. Translating gives CASAIGTGIVYEQYF. The full variable domain, with the rest looked up from reference TRBV19 and TRBJ2-7, is DGGITQSPKYLFRKEGQNVTLSCEQNLNHDAMYWYRQDPGQGLRLIYYSQIVNDFQKGDIAEGYSVSREKKESFPLTVTSAQKNPTAFYLCASAIGTGIVYEQYFGPGTRLTVT.